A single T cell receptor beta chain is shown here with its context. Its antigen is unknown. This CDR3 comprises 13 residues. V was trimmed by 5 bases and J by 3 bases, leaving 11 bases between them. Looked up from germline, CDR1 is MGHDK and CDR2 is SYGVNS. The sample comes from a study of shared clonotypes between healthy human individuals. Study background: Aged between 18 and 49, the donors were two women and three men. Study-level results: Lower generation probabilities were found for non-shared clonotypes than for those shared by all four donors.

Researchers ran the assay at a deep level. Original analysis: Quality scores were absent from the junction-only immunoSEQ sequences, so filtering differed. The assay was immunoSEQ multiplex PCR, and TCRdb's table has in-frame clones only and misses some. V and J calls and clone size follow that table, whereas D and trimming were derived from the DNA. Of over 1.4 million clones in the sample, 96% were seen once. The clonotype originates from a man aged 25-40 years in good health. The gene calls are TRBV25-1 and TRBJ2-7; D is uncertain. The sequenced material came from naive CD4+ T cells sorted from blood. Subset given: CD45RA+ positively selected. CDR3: CASSLVDSYEQYF. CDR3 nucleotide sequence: TGTGCCAGCAGTTTAGTCGATAGCTACGAGCAGTACTTC.